This T cell receptor beta chain was found in a study of neurological immune-mediated disorders. One entry per CDR3 protein results from TCRdb running MiXCR on the 5' RACE reads. The sample holds 60,000 to 75,000 distinct CDR3 sequences, around a tenth seen once. Time point specified: longitudinal time-point 2. Per germline, CDR1 MNHNY and CDR2 SVGAGI (reference sequence). This CDR3 has 16 residues. The V and J ends lost 7 bases and 3 bases respectively, with 20 bases between them. Study-level results: Healthy controls had more TCR clonal expansion than multiple sclerosis, which showed the least, whereas HTLV-1-associated myelopathy showed the most.

This clonotype was observed many times. Its matching antigen is unknown. The receptor comes from a man aged 30-40 years in good health. V is TRBV6-6 and J is TRBJ2-3; D perhaps matches TRBD1 (6 bases). The sequenced material came from PBMCs. CDR3 coding DNA: TGTGCCAGCAACCCTAGGGGGACGGACGGGACAGATACGCAGTATTTT. This encodes CASNPRGTDGTDTQYF.